The clone carrying this T cell receptor beta chain came up many times. Its antigen is as yet unknown. The data derive from a study of neurological immune-mediated disorders. CDR3 length equals 13 residues. Germline V gene data show CDR1 as MGHDK and CDR2 as SYGVNS. Deletions cut 6 bases from V and 9 bases from J, with 15 bases between. cDNA was made by 5'RACE with 10-nucleotide random UMIs. TCRdb used MiXCR to reprocess the 5' RACE reads, holding one entry per CDR3 protein. The sample shows around 40,000 distinct CDR3 sequences, 6.5% to 7.5% of them seen only once. Sorted libraries used 800,000 to 1,000,000 CD4+ or CD8+ T cells. Findings and limits, study-wide: None of the CDR3 amino acid sequences of expanded clones were shared across subjects, and this suggested private repertoires in all groups.

The V call is TRBV25-1, the J call TRBJ2-1; no reliable D call. What was sequenced was CD4+ T cells from blood. This sequence was found in a man in his forties or fifties in good health. The CDR3 is CASSVGWVSEQFF. The CDR3 region has the DNA TGTGCCAGCAGCGTAGGGTGGGTCAGTGAGCAGTTCTTC.